This note documents a single TCR beta chain sequence. The record originates from a study of T cell responses to AZD1222 COVID-19 vaccine. With 6 bases removed from V and 2 bases from J, the gap between germline ends came to 15 bases. The CDR3 consists of 14 residues. CDR1 and CDR2 from the germline V gene are SQVTM and ANQGSEA. Some clones are missing from TCRdb's copy, which holds only in-frame ones; the method was immunoSEQ multiplex PCR. Of 95,000 to 150,000 clones listed, about 90% are singletons. The specimen comprised peripheral blood, sampled 28 days after the second AZD1222 dose. The V and J genes are TRBV29-1 and TRBJ2-3; a possible D gene is TRBD1 (6 bases). The receptor was isolated from an adult who received the AZD1222 COVID-19 vaccine. Here the CDR3 reads CSVETGPNTDTQYF. The CDR3 DNA reads TGCAGCGTAGAGACAGGCCCAAACACAGATACGCAGTATTTT.